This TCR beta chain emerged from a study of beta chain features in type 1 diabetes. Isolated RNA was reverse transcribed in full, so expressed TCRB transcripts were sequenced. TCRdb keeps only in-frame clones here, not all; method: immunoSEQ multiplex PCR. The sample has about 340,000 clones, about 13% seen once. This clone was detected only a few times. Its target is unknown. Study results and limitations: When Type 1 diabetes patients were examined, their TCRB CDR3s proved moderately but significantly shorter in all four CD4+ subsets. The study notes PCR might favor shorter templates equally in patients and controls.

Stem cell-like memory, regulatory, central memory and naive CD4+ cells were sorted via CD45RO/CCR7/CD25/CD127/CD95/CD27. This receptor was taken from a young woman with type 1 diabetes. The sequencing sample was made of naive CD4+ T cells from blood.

CDR3 in DNA: TGTGCCTGGAGTCGCGGGCAGGCCACTAATGAAAAACTGTTTTTT. Protein: CAWSRGQATNEKLFF. The chain recombines TRBV30 with TRBJ1-4; no clear D. Trimming took 2 bases from V and 2 from J, leaving 12 bases between them. This CDR3 is 15 amino acids long. CDR1 GTSNPN and CDR2 SVGIG come from the germline V gene (reference sequence).